The rows below give T cell receptor beta chains drawn from one sample of a study of PD-L1 blockade in urothelial cancer. Sequencing used immunoSEQ multiplex PCR; TCRdb keeps in-frame clones, though not all of them. Found here are 50,000 to 60,000 clones, around 83% of them singletons; the top ten hold less than 3.5%. This material consisted of PBMCs, taken around atezolizumab (anti-PD-L1) treatment. Receptors originate from a man in his fifties with urothelial cancer. Both conserved end residues are part of each CDR3. D genes are given only for firm matches. Clone size is given for some rows only: seen once, a few or many times, or a class if the clone is expanded.

j_gene	abundance	d_gene	v_gene	CDR3aa	CDR3nt
TRBJ2-2	.	TRBD2	TRBV5-1	CASSLRGANTGELFF	TGCGCCAGCAGCTTGCGGGGGGCGAACACCGGGGAGCTGTTTTTT
TRBJ1-2	.	.	TRBV4-1	CASSQDPLMGRYYGYTF	TGCGCCAGCAGCCAAGATCCCCTTATGGGGAGATACTATGGCTACACCTTC
TRBJ2-5	.	TRBD2	TRBV5-6	CASSLLASGRQETQYF	TGTGCCAGCAGCTTGCTGGCTAGCGGGAGGCAAGAGACCCAGTACTTC
TRBJ2-5	.	.	TRBV6-6	CASGAVETQYF	TGTGCCAGCGGGGCCGTAGAGACCCAGTACTTC
TRBJ1-1	.	.	TRBV11-3	CASSLAGTEAFF	TGTGCCAGCAGCTTAGCCGGCACTGAAGCTTTCTTT
TRBJ2-5	.	.	TRBV9	CASSQALYETQYF	TGTGCCAGCAGCCAAGCCCTATACGAGACCCAGTACTTC
TRBJ1-5	.	.	TRBV19	CASRIPAINQPQHF	TGTGCCAGTAGAATCCCAGCGATCAATCAGCCCCAGCATTTT
TRBJ1-1	.	.	TRBV6-6	CASSYDGGYTEAFF	TGTGCCAGCAGTTACGACGGCGGCTACACTGAAGCTTTCTTT
TRBJ1-1	many	.	TRBV6-5	CASKKGVEAFF	TGTGCCAGCAAAAAGGGGGTTGAAGCTTTCTTT
TRBJ1-6	.	.	TRBV7-3	CASSPGLNSPLHF	TGTGCCAGCAGCCCGGGACTTAATTCACCCCTCCACTTT
TRBJ1-2	.	.	TRBV5-1	CASSLLGTSLNYGYTF	TGCGCCAGCAGCTTGTTAGGGACAAGTCTTAACTATGGCTACACCTTC
TRBJ1-6	.	TRBD1	TRBV5-1	CASSFGQGNSPLHF	TGCGCCAGCAGCTTCGGACAGGGGAATTCACCCCTCCACTTT
TRBJ2-5	.	TRBD2	TRBV27	CASRLAGGGGTETQYF	TGTGCCAGCAGACTAGCGGGAGGTGGGGGGACGGAGACCCAGTACTTC
TRBJ2-7	once	.	TRBV18	CASSLTDRGYEQYF	TGTGCCAGCTCACTCACCGACAGAGGCTACGAGCAGTACTTC
TRBJ2-7	.	.	TRBV28	CASSRDGVMREQYF	TGTGCCAGCAGTCGCGACGGGGTTATGAGGGAGCAGTACTTC
TRBJ1-6	.	.	TRBV27	CASSFGPDYNSPLHF	TGTGCCAGCAGTTTTGGGCCCGACTATAATTCACCCCTCCACTTT
TRBJ2-1	.	.	TRBV30	CAWSVRGNEQFF	TGTGCCTGGAGTGTACGGGGCAATGAGCAGTTCTTC
TRBJ2-3	.	TRBD1	TRBV5-1	CASSFQDRGRGNTQYF	TGCGCCAGCAGCTTCCAGGACAGGGGGCGCGGGAATACGCAGTATTTT
TRBJ2-3	.	TRBD1	TRBV19	CASSIYRGSDTQYF	TGTGCCAGTAGTATATACAGGGGATCGGATACGCAGTATTTT
TRBJ2-7	.	.	TRBV6-5	CASSYSGAPPFYEQYF	TGTGCCAGCAGTTACTCGGGCGCGCCCCCCTTCTACGAGCAGTACTTC
TRBJ1-1	.	TRBD1	TRBV2	CASETGRTGPEAFF	TGTGCCAGTGAGACCGGCCGGACAGGCCCTGAAGCTTTCTTT
TRBJ2-1	once	.	TRBV30	CAWSVTLSLRGGTLYNEQFF	TGTGCCTGGAGTGTAACCCTAAGCCTTCGAGGCGGGACCCTCTACAATGAGCAGTTCTTC
TRBJ2-2	.	TRBD2	TRBV6-1	CASSWTSGYTGELFF	TGTGCCAGCAGTTGGACTAGCGGGTACACCGGGGAGCTGTTTTTT